This entry describes one TCR beta chain. The target of this receptor is not known. Qualities for individual bases were not recorded, and no much larger clone is one base off. For repertoire sequencing, the TCR beta CDR3 regions were amplified from RNA transcripts. HTBI primers and the Qiagen OneStep RT-PCR kit were used in a first-round RT-PCR, which was followed by a second-round multiplex PCR, size selection and purification. Libraries were sequenced on an Illumina HiSeq2000 using paired-end 100 bp reads. On the study's bioinformatics: SOAPnuke was used for read processing, and reads with adapters, uncalled bases, a mean Phred below 15, or no exact constant-primer or identifier match were discarded. COPE v1.2.5 was used to merge the high-quality paired reads. Each unique nucleotide sequence was treated as a clonotype, and MiTCR v1.1 was used to align the clonotypes to the IMGT TRB V, D and J references. The analysis was limited to V-J combinations with a frequency above 0.0001, which together covered 98% to 99.2% of repertoires. For each V-J combination, a TCR clonal expansion and chaos score was defined as F50 clonal expansion divided by the chaos observed in the TCRdist matrix. Welch's t-statistics and random forest were used to narrow the features down to about twelve V-J combinations, which were then fed into a naive Bayes classifier. The Morisita-Horn index was used to measure how similar the thyroid and blood repertoires were. The public sequencing data were trimmed at Q25 with fastp and processed into clonotypes with MiXCR by TCRdb, which kept only in-frame beta chains. For every CDR3 protein sequence, its rows merge into one entry that carries the most common genes and DNA. In this record, the V and J calls reflect TCRdb's handling and not the investigators' own analysis. Here the sample has about 640,000 distinct CDR3 sequences; about 41% occur a single time. The top ten constitute 2.5% to 3.5% of the sample.

This sample was taken from a study of Graves' ophthalmopathy and Graves' hyperthyroidism (dated by TCRdb to the late 2010s). Regarding the research as a whole: Peripheral blood was collected before any treatment was given, at the time of initial diagnosis. A discovery set of 95 to 100 patients (43 ophthalmopathy, 57 stable hyperthyroidism) was enrolled to explore V-J signatures distinguishing ophthalmopathy from hyperthyroidism. In total, 135 blood samples were TCR-sequenced: fewer than 50 ophthalmopathy, under 85 hyperthyroidism and around 17 hyperthyroidism-to-ophthalmopathy patients. In roughly 6 hyperthyroidism patients, the T-cell repertoire of thyroid tissue was compared with the T-cell repertoire of blood. An independent validation cohort comprised under 20 hyperthyroidism patients and some 16 patients who later progressed from hyperthyroidism to ophthalmopathy. The study used signatures of the TCR beta repertoire to tell Graves' ophthalmopathy apart from Graves' hyperthyroidism and to predict which patients would progress to ophthalmopathy. Following sampling, methimazole starting at 30 mg daily was administered to hyperthyroidism patients, and high-dose intravenous methylprednisolone was administered to ophthalmopathy patients.

Study-wide findings and limitations: The 13-signature model separated ophthalmopathy from stable hyperthyroidism with about 86% sensitivity and about 81% specificity in cross-validation, and 80%/75% in the test set. In validation, the model predicted ophthalmopathy progression with 55% to 71% sensitivity and roughly 72% specificity; around twelve predicted patients were CT-confirmed with GO in a median of about 6.2 months. Sample size was not predetermined statistically, and investigators were not blinded to group allocation. Most of the expanded thyroid clonotypes with a frequency above 0.001 were also detected in blood, and it was suggested that the thyroid immune response may be reflected by blood repertoires.

Ophthalmopathy patients were characterized by moderately to severely active disease, a Clinical Activity Score of at least 3, a NOSPECS grade of at least 4, and a disease duration under 3 months. Patients with other autoimmune diseases, uncontrolled infections, pregnancy or lactation were excluded from the study. Diagnosis relied on clinical symptoms, serum thyroxine, TRAb, thyroid ultrasound and orbital computed tomography. PBMCs were isolated from roughly 10 ml of fresh peripheral blood by Ficoll-Paque density gradient centrifugation. Total RNA was extracted with Trizol reagent and quality-checked on an Agilent 2100 Bioanalyzer. Sequenced material: peripheral blood. The clonotype originates from an adult man with Graves' ophthalmopathy.

The DNA reads TGTGCTAGTGGTTTGGTAGTTGGACGGAGCCCCCAAGAGACCCAGTACTTC. This is translated as CASGLVVGRSPQETQYF. The sequence links TRBV12-5 to TRBJ2-5, with the D segment identity uncertain. V is clipped by 0 bases and J by 1 base, and the sequence between their germline boundaries is 15 bases long. The CDR1 and CDR2 encoded by the germline V gene are LGHNT and FRNRAP. The CDR3 holds 17 amino acids from the cysteine to the phenylalanine. Only the CDR3 part of the read is kept: 51 bases, read in frame from the first base.